The 13 T cell receptor beta chains presented below share a single source sample, sequenced in a study of T cell repertoires in cytomegalovirus infection. Their cognate antigens are unknown. TCRdb fed the reads into MiXCR, producing one record per CDR3 protein. Among approximately 1,000,000 distinct CDR3 sequences listed, roughly 31% were seen once. The sample was cultured CD8+ T cells from PBMCs, taken from culture after CMV antigen stimulation. These receptors originate from a human donor in good health (CMV status not recorded). Some clones in this sample may be carry-over from other donors' samples.

The chain is built from TRBV6-2 or TRBV6-3 and TRBJ2-1, with TRBD2 matching over 9 bases. Looked up from germline, CDR1 is MNHEY and CDR2 is SVGEGT. The CDR3 totals 17 residues. Losses at the gene ends were 4 bases for V and 8 bases for J; bases not matched to a gene: 15. CDR3 protein: CASSSPPRARGGDEQFF. The CDR3 region has the DNA TGTGCCAGCAGTTCCCCGCCGAGGGCGCGGGGGGGTGATGAGCAGTTCTTC.

This clonotype was observed a handful of times. The chain has TRBV7-9 and TRBJ2-7, with D tentatively TRBD1 or TRBD2 (5 bases each). Trimming removed 1 base at V and 1 base at J, with 11 bases between. The CDR3 is 15 amino acids. Germline V gene sequence: CDR1 SEHNR, CDR2 FQNEAQ (reference sequence). The CDR3 DNA reads TGTGCCAGCAGCTTAGTTAGGGACGGTTCCTACGAGCAGTACGTC. Encoded protein: CASSLVRDGSYEQYV.

This clonotype was picked up a small number of times. The chain recombines TRBV11-3 with TRBJ2-1; 7 nucleotides match TRBD2. With 5 bases clipped from V and 3 bases from J, the junction kept 10 bases outside the gene matches. Germline-derived CDR1 and CDR2 are SGHNT and YENEEA. The CDR3 is 16 residues long. Here the CDR3 reads CASSPPESGGYNEQFF. CDR3 sequence (DNA): TGTGCCAGCAGCCCCCCGGAGTCGGGGGGCTACAATGAGCAGTTCTTC.

This clonotype has a handful of counts. The chain is built from TRBV20-1 and TRBJ1-1, with D possibly being TRBD1 (6 bases). With 3 bases removed from V and 2 bases from J, the gap between germline ends came to 19 bases. Germline CDR1 DFQATT, CDR2 SNEGSKA (reference sequence). The CDR3 has 16 residues. CDR3 loop: CSARREGGSLNTEAFF. DNA of the CDR3: TGCAGTGCTAGGCGGGAGGGGGGGAGCTTAAACACTGAAGCTTTCTTT.

This rearrangement joins TRBV7-6 to TRBJ2-7, with no clear D. V was trimmed by 2 bases and J by 2 bases, leaving 10 bases between them. CDR3 size: 14 residues. Germline-derived CDR1 and CDR2 are SGHVS and FNYEAQ. The CDR3 DNA follows: TGTGCCAGCAGCTTATATTCAGGCGCCTACGAGCAGTACGTC. Its protein product is CASSLYSGAYEQYV.

This rearrangement joins TRBV9 to TRBJ1-6; no reliable D call. This CDR3 region has 16 residues. The germline gives CDR1 SGDLS, CDR2 YYNGEE. Trimming removed 2 bases from V and 7 bases from J, with 16 bases in between. CDR3 nucleotides: TGTGCCAGCAGCGTGAGTGGAATTGGAGGGAATTCACCCCTCCACTTT. It translates to CASSVSGIGGNSPLHF.

This chain joins TRBV12-3 or TRBV12-4 and TRBJ1-1; no definite D call. V was clipped by 3 bases and J by 4 bases, with 6 bases between them. The CDR3 is made up of 12 amino acids. CDR3 sequence reads: CASSFESTEAFF. CDR3 nucleotide sequence: TGTGCCAGCAGTTTTGAGTCCACTGAAGCTTTCTTT.

J is TRBJ2-2 and V is TRBV2; 7 positions agree with TRBD1. CDR3 length: 13 amino acids. Trimming cost V 8 bases and J 4 bases; bases outside gene matches: 4. CDR1 SNHLY and CDR2 FYNNEI come from the germline V gene. The chain's CDR3 is CASPAGGTGELFF. CDR3 DNA sequence: TGTGCCAGCCCGGCAGGGGGCACCGGGGAGCTGTTTTTT. Variable domain in full (rest from reference TRBV2 and TRBJ2-2): EPEVTQTPSHQVTQMGQEVILRCVPISNHLYFYWYRQILGQKVEFLVSFYNNEISEKSEIFDDQFSVERPDGSNFTLKIRSTKLEDSAMYFCASPAGGTGELFFGEGSRLTVL.

The rearrangement joins TRBV5-4 to TRBJ1-1, with D unresolved. The CDR3 spans 14 residues. V shed 1 base and J shed 4 bases, with 11 bases lying between them. Germline values: CDR1 SGHNT, CDR2 YYREEE (reference sequence). The CDR3 DNA sequence: TGTGCCAGCAGCTTGTACAATAAAGGCACTGAAGCTTTCTTT. This sequence encodes CASSLYNKGTEAFF.

The chain uses TRBV27 and TRBJ2-7; D unclear. The CDR3 has 14 residues. Trimming removed 1 base at V and 1 base at J, with 8 bases between. The germline V gene has CDR1 MNHEY and CDR2 SMNVEV (reference sequence). This CDR3 is CASSLYDNSYEQYF. The CDR3 DNA follows: TGTGCCAGCAGTTTATATGACAATTCCTACGAGCAGTACTTC.

The chain links TRBV7-9 to TRBJ2-3; unclear D gene. V was pared by 8 bases and J by 1 base, with 13 bases between. Germline V CDR1 and CDR2: SEHNR, FQNEAQ (reference sequence). There are 14 residues in the CDR3. The CDR3 DNA reads as TGTGCCAGCGGGGTGGCAGGTCGCACAGATACGCAGTATTTT. The encoded protein is CASGVAGRTDTQYF.

This clonotype has only a few counts. The chain employs TRBV18 and TRBJ2-7, with D uncertain. The CDR3 covers 15 residues. Trimming removed 2 bases at V and 3 bases at J, with 14 bases between. Germline V gives CDR1 KGHSH, CDR2 LQKENI. The CDR3 is CASSPYPQIHYEQYF. CDR3 bases: TGTGCCAGCTCACCATATCCCCAGATCCACTACGAGCAGTACTTC.

The chain employs TRBV15 and TRBJ1-2; D uncertain. V lost 5 bases, J lost 4 bases, and 14 bases lay in between. The length of the CDR3 is 14 residues. The germline V gene has CDR1 LNHNV and CDR2 YYDKDF (reference sequence). In DNA, the CDR3 is TGTGCCACCAGCTCCAGGACGGGATTCTATGGCTACACCTTC. It translates to CATSSRTGFYGYTF.